The 20 T cell receptor beta chains below all came from one sample that was sequenced in a study of blood T cell repertoires in COVID-19. Method: immunoSEQ multiplex PCR; TCRdb's copy keeps in-frame clones and lacks some. The sample comprises approximately 300,000 clones, 90% to 95% of which are singletons, and roughly 3.9% rests with the top ten. Sequenced: PBMCs or T cells enriched from blood (not recorded which). The receptor source for this set is a woman under 40 who had been exposed to COVID-19.

The chain recombines TRBV30 with TRBJ1-2; D possibly corresponds to TRBD1 (5 bases). Germline CDR1 and CDR2: GTSNPN and SVGIG (reference sequence). V was trimmed by 4 bases and J by 1 base, leaving 10 bases between them. This CDR3 comprises 13 residues. CDR3 amino acids: CAWIWGGNYGYTF. The CDR3 coding sequence is TGTGCCTGGATCTGGGGCGGTAACTATGGCTACACCTTC. Complete variable domain (other parts from reference TRBV30 and TRBJ1-2): SQTIHQWPATLVQPVGSPLSLECTVEGTSNPNLYWYRQAAGRGLQLLFYSVGIGQISSEVPQNLSASRPQDRQFILSSKKLLLSDSGFYLCAWIWGGNYGYTFGSGTRLTVV.

The chain joins TRBV5-1 to TRBJ1-2; 10 nucleotides align to TRBD1. The CDR3 spans 15 residues. The V segment lost 4 bases and the J segment 9 bases; nucleotides outside the gene matches: 12. Germline V gene data show CDR1 as SGHRS and CDR2 as YFSETQ. CDR3 bases: TGCGCCAGCAGCCCCCGAACGACAGGGGGCTTTAGCTACACCTTC. Residues: CASSPRTTGGFSYTF.

The chain employs TRBV5-1 and TRBJ1-3; D is unresolved. The CDR3 consists of 17 residues. Trimming removed 2 bases at V and 6 bases at J, with 21 bases between. CDR1 and CDR2 (germline): SGHRS, YFSETQ. The CDR3 loop is CASSLTLFGLGENTIYF. CDR3 in DNA: TGCGCCAGCAGCTTAACCCTTTTTGGCTTGGGAGAAAACACCATATATTTT.

This chain connects TRBV9 to TRBJ1-1, with no clear D. V lost 7 bases, J lost 0 bases, and 16 bases lay in between. The V gene's germline CDR1 is SGDLS and CDR2 YYNGEE. CDR3 length: 15 residues. The CDR3 loop is CASRRDPFMNTEAFF. The CDR3 region has the DNA TGTGCCAGCCGAAGAGATCCGTTCATGAACACTGAAGCTTTCTTT.

The chain couples TRBV5-1 to TRBJ2-7; D uncertain. The germline CDR1 and CDR2 sequences are SGHRS and YFSETQ. V lost 3 bases to trimming and J lost 5 bases, with 12 bases between them. The CDR3 covers 13 residues. The CDR3 reads CASSWNTVDEQYF. CDR3 in DNA: TGCGCCAGCAGCTGGAATACAGTGGACGAGCAGTACTTC.

A few counts support this clone. The chain uses TRBV29-1 and TRBJ1-2, with TRBD1 matching 7 bases. The CDR3 is 13 residues long. Losses at the gene ends were 7 bases for V and 5 bases for J; bases not matched to a gene: 10. The germline CDR1 and CDR2 sequences are SQVTM and ANQGSEA. The CDR3 region is CSGLTGFGYGYTF. The CDR3 DNA sequence: TGCAGCGGCTTGACAGGGTTCGGTTATGGCTACACCTTC.

The chain has TRBV19 and TRBJ1-2, with TRBD1 identical over 10 bases. V trimming: 5 bases; J trimming: 1 base; junction bases outside the gene matches: 10. From germline, CDR1 is LNHDA and CDR2 SQIVND (reference sequence). This CDR3 is built from 17 residues. The DNA for the CDR3 is TGTGCCAGTAGTTTAAGGACAGGGGGTCCTGTTAACTATGGCTACACCTTC. Residues: CASSLRTGGPVNYGYTF.

CDR3 residues: CASSSIRARGDTQYF. The CDR3 DNA is TGTGCCAGCAGCTCCATCCGGGCCCGGGGAGATACGCAGTATTTT. The chain has TRBV7-8 and TRBJ2-3; a possible D gene is TRBD2 (5 bases). Between the trimmed V and J ends, which lost 4 bases and 5 bases, there was a span of 16 bases. There are 15 residues in the CDR3. CDR1 is SGHVS and CDR2 is FQNEAQ in the germline V gene.

The V call is TRBV4-1, the J call TRBJ2-2; 9 nucleotides line up with TRBD2. The V gene end was trimmed by 4 bases and the J gene end by 6 bases; junction bases not matched to a gene: 6. The CDR3 covers 15 residues. The germline CDR1 and CDR2 sequences are MGHRA and YSYEKL. The CDR3 nucleotides read TGCGCCAGCAGCCTTGGACTAGCGCTCTCCGGGGAGCTGTTTTTT. Its translation: CASSLGLALSGELFF.

The chain couples TRBV7-6 to TRBJ2-7, with 7 positions matching TRBD2. The V and J ends lost 5 bases and 7 bases, in that order; junction bases with no gene match: 14. CDR3 length: 15 amino acids. Germline CDR1 and CDR2: SGHVS and FNYEAQ. The CDR3 coding sequence is TGTGCCAGCAGCCCGGGGAGGGCGCGGGATGTGGAGCAGTACTTC. This encodes CASSPGRARDVEQYF. Based on the CDR3 plus reference TRBV7-6 and TRBJ2-7, the full variable domain is GAGVSQSPRYKVTKRGQDVALRCDPISGHVSLYWYRQALGQGPEFLTYFNYEAQQDKSGLPNDRFSAERPEGSISTLTIQRTEQRDSAMYRCASSPGRARDVEQYFGPGTRLTVT.

The rearrangement uses TRBV15 and TRBJ1-2; TRBD1 is a possible D gene (5 bases). Germline values: CDR1 LNHNV, CDR2 YYDKDF (reference sequence). The V end was cut by 0 bases, the J end by 6 bases, with 11 bases between. The CDR3 runs to 14 residues. The CDR3 spells CATSRDRATDGYTF. In DNA form, the CDR3 reads TGTGCCACCAGCAGAGATCGGGCGACAGATGGCTACACCTTC.

The count of this clone is one. The rearrangement uses TRBV7-9 and TRBJ2-7; D unresolved. There are 14 residues in the CDR3. With 5 bases removed from V and 5 bases from J, the gap between germline ends came to 16 bases. Germline values: CDR1 SEHNR, CDR2 FQNEAQ (reference sequence). The CDR3 spells CASSPAAVPNEQYF. The CDR3 DNA reads TGTGCCAGCAGCCCAGCCGCGGTCCCCAACGAGCAGTACTTC.

V is TRBV5-1 and J is TRBJ2-5; 10 bases line up with TRBD1. CDR1 is SGHRS, CDR2 YFSETQ, per germline. The CDR3 loop spans 17 amino acids. The J segment lost 0 bases and the V segment lost 4 bases, leaving 9 bases of the junction unmatched. The CDR3 bases are TGCGCCAGCAGCCGTTCGGGACAGGGGACGTACCAAGAGACCCAGTACTTC. This codes for CASSRSGQGTYQETQYF.

J is TRBJ2-1 and V is TRBV5-4; TRBD2 aligns across 8 bases. This CDR3 spans 15 amino acids. The J segment lost 4 bases and the V segment lost 0 bases, leaving 3 bases of the junction unmatched. CDR1 is SGHNT and CDR2 is YYREEE in the germline V gene (reference sequence). The DNA of the CDR3 is TGTGCCAGCAGCTTGGAACGGGGGGGATACAATGAGCAGTTCTTC. Its protein product is CASSLERGGYNEQFF.

This chain connects TRBV6-1 to TRBJ2-3; the match to TRBD2 covers 8 bases. Looked up from germline, CDR1 is MNHNS and CDR2 is SASEGT. The CDR3 covers 15 residues. Unmatched junction bases numbered 10, after V lost 0 bases and J lost 11 bases. CDR3 loop: CASSEAPAGGGKQYF. In DNA form, the CDR3 reads TGTGCCAGCAGTGAAGCCCCGGCCGGCGGGGGGAAGCAGTATTTT.

The chain couples TRBV7-2 to TRBJ1-2, with 10 bases fitting TRBD1. Germline V gene lookup returns CDR1 SGHTA and CDR2 FQGNSA. The CDR3 loop spans 17 amino acids. V lost 1 base and J lost 4; bases outside the gene matches: 9. The CDR3 here is CASSLGSSGQGSYGYTF. In DNA, the CDR3 is TGTGCCAGCAGCTTAGGATCCTCGGGACAGGGGAGCTATGGCTACACCTTC.

CDR3 in amino acids: CASSHNRDRVNYGYTF. The CDR3 DNA sequence: TGCGCCAGCAGCCACAACCGGGACAGGGTAAACTATGGCTACACCTTC. The rearrangement links TRBV4-3 to TRBJ1-2, with 9 positions matching TRBD1. Per germline, CDR1 LGHNA and CDR2 YSLEER. The trim removed 3 bases at V and 2 bases at J, leaving 7 bases unmatched. The CDR3 contains 16 residues.

The chain carries TRBV10-3 and TRBJ1-2; 7 bases line up with TRBD1. V dropped 4 bases and J dropped 3; count of bases not matched to a gene: 17. Per the germline V gene, CDR1 is ENHRY and CDR2 is SYGVKD. The CDR3 totals 18 residues. CDR3 coding DNA: TGTGCCATCAGTGGAACCGGGACAGATATAACCAGGGACTATGGCTACACCTTC. Translated: CAISGTGTDITRDYGYTF.

The chain recombines TRBV19 with TRBJ1-4, with D maybe TRBD1 (5 bases). Germline assignment: CDR1 LNHDA and CDR2 SQIVND (reference sequence). Trimming shortened V by 7 bases and J by 3 bases, and 12 bases separated the two germline ends. There are 14 residues in the CDR3. CDR3 coding DNA: TGTGCCAGTAACACGGGACTTCCTAATGAAAAACTGTTTTTT. This translates into CASNTGLPNEKLFF.

The chain couples TRBV6-2 or TRBV6-3 to TRBJ2-7, with 7 bases aligning to TRBD1. The junction had 7 bases not matched to a gene; V was cut back by 2 bases and J by 0 bases. This CDR3 is built from 16 residues. Germline V CDR1 and CDR2: MNHEY, SVGEGT. The CDR3 bases are TGTGCCAGCAGTTACCGACAGGGATTTGGCTCCTACGAGCAGTACTTC. Protein sequence: CASSYRQGFGSYEQYF.